This record covers a single T cell receptor beta chain. Its recognized antigen is unknown. Since no conserved phenylalanine or tryptophan closes the CDR3, a read error is the likely cause. The TCR beta CDR3 regions were amplified from RNA transcripts. The TCR CDR3 was subjected to a first round of RT-PCR using the HTBI primer set and the Qiagen OneStep RT-PCR kit. A second multiplex PCR round built the libraries, followed by size selection and purification. Libraries were sequenced paired-end with 100 bp reads on an Illumina HiSeq2000. In the paper's pipeline: SOAPnuke was used to process the raw data, throwing out any read that contained adapters or uncalled bases, had a mean Phred below 15, or lacked an exact constant-primer or identifier match. High-quality paired reads were merged with COPE v1.2.5, and unique nucleotide sequences were defined as clonotypes. Clonotypes were aligned to IMGT TRBV, TRBD and TRBJ reference segments using MiTCR v1.1. The analysis was restricted to V-J combinations with a frequency above 0.0001, which together covered around 99% of the repertoires. A TCS score was defined as the ratio between F50 (clonal expansion) and ExV (chaos), using BLOSUM62-based TCRdist between CDR3 peptides within each V-J. Welch's t-statistics and random forest reduced around 510 V-J features to about 13, which were used in a naive Bayes classifier (R e1071). The Morisita-Horn index was used to measure how similar the thyroid and blood repertoires were. TCRdb reprocessing: public reads trimmed at Q25 with fastp, clones called with MiXCR, in-frame beta chains kept. CDR3 protein duplicates are merged, each entry listing the most common genes and DNA. TCRdb, not the original authors, processed these V and J calls. The sample includes 500,000 to 600,000 distinct CDR3 sequences, with more than 45% observed a single time. The ten largest clonotypes hold around 8% of the sample.

Stable Graves' hyperthyroidism was defined as the absence of progression to ophthalmopathy over 18 months of follow-up. Hyperthyroidism patients were aged 18 to 65 years and newly diagnosed, with disease duration of less than 2 months. The study excluded patients with uncontrolled infections, other autoimmune diseases, pregnancy or lactation. Diagnoses were based on clinical symptoms, serum thyroxine and TRAb, thyroid ultrasound and orbital computed tomography. Trizol reagent was used to extract total RNA, and RNA quality was then checked on an Agilent 2100 Bioanalyzer. CDR1 SGHTA and CDR2 FQGNSA were looked up in the germline V gene. The CDR3 is 14 residues long, ends included. This entry keeps only the CDR3 DNA: 42 bases, framed from base 1. Trimmed from V: 6 bases; trimmed from J: 5 bases; junction bases lacking a gene match: 7. This specimen comes from a study of T cells in Graves' hyperthyroidism and ophthalmopathy (dated by TCRdb to the late 2010s). Turning to the overall study: To identify TCR V-J signatures that set the groups apart, the researchers used a discovery cohort of 100 or so patients, made up of fewer than 50 with Graves' ophthalmopathy and approximately 57 with stable Graves' hyperthyroidism. Whether ophthalmopathy could be predicted prospectively was tested in an independent validation cohort made up of under 20 hyperthyroidism patients plus 17 patients who later progressed to ophthalmopathy. The approximately 100 discovery patients were randomly split 7:3 into training and test sets. In about six Graves' hyperthyroidism patients, the study also compared T-cell repertoires from thyroid tissue with T-cell repertoires from blood. Following sampling, methimazole starting at 30 mg daily was given to hyperthyroidism patients, and high-dose intravenous methylprednisolone was given to ophthalmopathy patients. According to the paper, TCR Vbeta CDR3 sequencing was carried out on 135 peripheral blood samples, which came from 40 to 45 ophthalmopathy, under 85 hyperthyroidism and roughly 17 progressor patients.

Broad study findings and their caveats: Ophthalmopathy was separated from stable hyperthyroidism by a 13 V-J signature model, with around 90% sensitivity and around 81% specificity obtained in cross-validation and 80%/75% obtained in testing. Most expanded thyroid clonotypes (frequency above 0.001) were also detected in blood, suggesting blood repertoires may reflect thyroid immune responses. No statistical method was used to fix the sample size in advance, and group allocation was not hidden from the investigators. In validation, the model predicted progression to ophthalmopathy with approximately 71% sensitivity and less than 80% specificity, a median of about six months before onset.

The sequence links TRBV7-2 to TRBJ1-5, with 7 bases matching TRBD1. This TCR was recovered from a woman aged 18-29 years with Graves' hyperthyroidism. The sequencing input was peripheral blood or thyroid tissue (not recorded which). The CDR3 loop reads CASSGTGVDQPQHG. The nucleotide sequence is TGTGCCAGCAGTGGAACAGGGGTAGATCAGCCCCAGCATGGT.